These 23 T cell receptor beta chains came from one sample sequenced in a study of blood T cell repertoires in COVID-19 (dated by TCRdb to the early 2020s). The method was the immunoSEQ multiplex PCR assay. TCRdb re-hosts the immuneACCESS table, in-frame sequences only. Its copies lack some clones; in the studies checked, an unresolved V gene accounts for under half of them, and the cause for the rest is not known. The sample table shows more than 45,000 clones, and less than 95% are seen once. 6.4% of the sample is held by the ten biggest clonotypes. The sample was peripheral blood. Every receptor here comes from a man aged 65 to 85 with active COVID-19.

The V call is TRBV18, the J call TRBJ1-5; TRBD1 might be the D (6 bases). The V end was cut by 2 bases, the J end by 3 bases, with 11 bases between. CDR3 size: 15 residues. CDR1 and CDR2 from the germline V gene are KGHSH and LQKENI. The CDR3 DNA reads TGTGCCAGCTCACCAAGGGAGGGGGACAATCAGCCCCAGCATTTT. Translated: CASSPREGDNQPQHF.

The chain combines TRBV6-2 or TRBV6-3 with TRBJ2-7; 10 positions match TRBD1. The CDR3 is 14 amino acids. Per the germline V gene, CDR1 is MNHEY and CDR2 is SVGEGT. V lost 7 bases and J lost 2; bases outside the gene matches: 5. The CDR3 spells CASIPGTGAYEQYF. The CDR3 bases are TGTGCCAGCATCCCTGGGACAGGGGCCTACGAGCAGTACTTC.

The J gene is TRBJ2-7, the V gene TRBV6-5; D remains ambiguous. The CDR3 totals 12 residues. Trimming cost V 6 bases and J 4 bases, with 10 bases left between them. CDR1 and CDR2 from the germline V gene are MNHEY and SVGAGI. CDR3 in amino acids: CASSSSRYEQYF. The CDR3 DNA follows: TGTGCCAGCAGCTCTTCGAGATACGAGCAGTACTTC.

Here the CDR3 reads CASSIFLAGGQETQYF. In nucleotides, the CDR3 is TGTGCCAGTAGTATCTTCCTAGCGGGGGGCCAAGAGACCCAGTACTTC. This chain links TRBV19 with TRBJ2-5; 11 nucleotides align to TRBD2. Trimming took 3 bases from V and 1 from J; bases not matched to a gene: 4. CDR3 size: 16 residues. The V gene's germline CDR1 is LNHDA and CDR2 SQIVND (reference sequence).

DNA for the CDR3: TGTGCCAGCAGCCCTGGGACAGGGGGCCATACGAGTTCTAATTCACCCCTCCACTTT. It translates to CASSPGTGGHTSSNSPLHF. This chain connects TRBV3-1 (or the pseudogene TRBV3-2) to TRBJ1-6, with TRBD1 identical over 12 bases. The CDR3 covers 19 residues. J was trimmed by 6 bases and V by 4 bases; bases with no gene match: 13. Per the germline V gene, CDR1 is LGHDT and CDR2 is YNNKEL (reference sequence).

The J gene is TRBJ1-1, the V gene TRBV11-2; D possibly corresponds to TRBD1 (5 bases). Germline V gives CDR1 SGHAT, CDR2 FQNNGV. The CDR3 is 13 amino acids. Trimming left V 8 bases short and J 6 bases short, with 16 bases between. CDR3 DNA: TGTGCCAGCGCCCCGCAGGGCTGGGCTGAAGCTTTCTTT. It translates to CASAPQGWAEAFF.

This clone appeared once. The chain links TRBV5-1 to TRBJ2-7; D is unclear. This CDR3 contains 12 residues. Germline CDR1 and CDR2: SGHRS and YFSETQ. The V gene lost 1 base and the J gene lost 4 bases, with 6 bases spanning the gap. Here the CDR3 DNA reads TGCGCCAGCAGCTTGTCCGGGTACGAGCAGTACTTC. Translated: CASSLSGYEQYF.

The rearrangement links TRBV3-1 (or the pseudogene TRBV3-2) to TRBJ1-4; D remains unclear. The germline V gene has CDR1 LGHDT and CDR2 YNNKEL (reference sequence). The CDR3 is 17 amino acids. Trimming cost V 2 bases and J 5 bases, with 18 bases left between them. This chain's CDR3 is CASSQSSSGRPNEKLFF. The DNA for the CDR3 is TGTGCCAGCAGCCAAAGTTCTAGTGGGAGACCCAATGAAAAACTGTTTTTT.

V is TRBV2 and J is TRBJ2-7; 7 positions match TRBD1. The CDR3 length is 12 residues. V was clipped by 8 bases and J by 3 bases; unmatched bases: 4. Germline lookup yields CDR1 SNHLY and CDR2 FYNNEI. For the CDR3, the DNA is TGTGCCAGCGAGGCAGGGGGCTACGAGCAGTACTTC. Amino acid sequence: CASEAGGYEQYF.

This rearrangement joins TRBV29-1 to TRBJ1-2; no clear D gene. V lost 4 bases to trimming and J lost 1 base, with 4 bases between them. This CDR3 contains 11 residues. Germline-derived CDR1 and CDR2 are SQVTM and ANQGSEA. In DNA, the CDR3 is TGCAGCGTTGGCTATAACTATGGCTACACCTTC. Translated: CSVGYNYGYTF. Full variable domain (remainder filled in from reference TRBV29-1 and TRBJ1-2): SAVISQKPSRDICQRGTSLTIQCQVDSQVTMMFWYRQQPGQSLTLIATANQGSEATYESGFVIDKFPISRPNLTFSTLTVSNMSPEDSSIYLCSVGYNYGYTFGSGTRLTVV.

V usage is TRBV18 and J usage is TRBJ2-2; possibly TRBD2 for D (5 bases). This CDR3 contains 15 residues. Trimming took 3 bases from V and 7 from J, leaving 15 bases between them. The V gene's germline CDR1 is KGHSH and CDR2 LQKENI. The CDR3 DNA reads TGTGCCAGCTCACCGATCGACGGGGAAGTCGGGGAGCTGTTTTTT. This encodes CASSPIDGEVGELFF.

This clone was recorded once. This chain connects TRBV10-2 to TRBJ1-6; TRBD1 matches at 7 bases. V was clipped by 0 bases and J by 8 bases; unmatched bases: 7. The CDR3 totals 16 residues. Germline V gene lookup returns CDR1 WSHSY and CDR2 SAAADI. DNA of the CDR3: TGCGCCAGCAGTGAGTCACAGGGGTTGGGGGATTCACCCCTCCACTTT. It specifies CASSESQGLGDSPLHF.

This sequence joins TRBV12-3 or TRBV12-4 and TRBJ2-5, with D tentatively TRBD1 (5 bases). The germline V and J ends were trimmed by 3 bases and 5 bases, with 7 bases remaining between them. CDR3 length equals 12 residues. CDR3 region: CASSFSGETQYF. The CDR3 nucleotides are TGTGCCAGCAGTTTTTCAGGGGAGACCCAGTACTTC.

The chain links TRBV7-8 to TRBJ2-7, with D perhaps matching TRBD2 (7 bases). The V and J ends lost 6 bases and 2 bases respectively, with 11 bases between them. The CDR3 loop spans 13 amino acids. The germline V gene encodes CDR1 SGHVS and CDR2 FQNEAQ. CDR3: CASRRGGAYEQYF. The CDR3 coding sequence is TGTGCCAGCAGGAGGGGGGGGGCCTACGAGCAGTACTTC.

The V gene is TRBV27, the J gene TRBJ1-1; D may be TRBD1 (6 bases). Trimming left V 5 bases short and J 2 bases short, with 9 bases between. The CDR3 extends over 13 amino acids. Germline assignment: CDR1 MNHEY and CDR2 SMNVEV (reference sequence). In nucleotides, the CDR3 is TGTGCCAGCAGTCAGGACAGAAACACTGAAGCTTTCTTT. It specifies CASSQDRNTEAFF.

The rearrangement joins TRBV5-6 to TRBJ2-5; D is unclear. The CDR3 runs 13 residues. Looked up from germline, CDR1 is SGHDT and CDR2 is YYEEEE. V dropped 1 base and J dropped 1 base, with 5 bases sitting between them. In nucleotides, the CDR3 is TGTGCCAGCAGCTTGCAGTTCCAAGAGACCCAGTACTTC. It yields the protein CASSLQFQETQYF.

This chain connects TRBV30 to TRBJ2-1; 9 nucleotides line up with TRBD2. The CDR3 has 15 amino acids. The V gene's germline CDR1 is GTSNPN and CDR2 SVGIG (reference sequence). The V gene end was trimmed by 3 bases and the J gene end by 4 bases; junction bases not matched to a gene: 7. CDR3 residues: CAWSVGLATYNEQFF. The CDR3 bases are TGTGCCTGGAGCGTTGGACTAGCGACTTACAATGAGCAGTTCTTC.

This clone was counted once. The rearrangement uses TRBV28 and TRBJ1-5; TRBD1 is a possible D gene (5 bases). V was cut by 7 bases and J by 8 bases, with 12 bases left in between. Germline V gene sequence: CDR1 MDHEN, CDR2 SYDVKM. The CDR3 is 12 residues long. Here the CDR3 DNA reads TGTGCCAGCAACCGTCAACAGGAGCCCCAGCATTTT. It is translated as CASNRQQEPQHF.

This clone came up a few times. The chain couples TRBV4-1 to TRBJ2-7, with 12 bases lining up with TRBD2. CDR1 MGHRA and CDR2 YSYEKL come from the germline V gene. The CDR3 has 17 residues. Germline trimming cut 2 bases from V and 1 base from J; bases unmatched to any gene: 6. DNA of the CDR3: TGCGCCAGCAGCCAATACCAACTAGCGGGGGGATCCTACGAGCAGTACTTC. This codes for CASSQYQLAGGSYEQYF.

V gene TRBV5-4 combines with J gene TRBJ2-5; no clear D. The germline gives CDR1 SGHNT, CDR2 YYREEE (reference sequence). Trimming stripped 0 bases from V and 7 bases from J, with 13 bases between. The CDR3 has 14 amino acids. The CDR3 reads CASSLVGDHGTQYF. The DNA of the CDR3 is TGTGCCAGCAGCTTGGTGGGCGATCACGGGACCCAGTACTTC.

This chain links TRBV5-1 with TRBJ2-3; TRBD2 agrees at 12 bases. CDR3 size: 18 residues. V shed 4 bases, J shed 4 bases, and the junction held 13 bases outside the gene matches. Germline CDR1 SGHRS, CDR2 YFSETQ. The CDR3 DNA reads TGCGCCAGCAGCATGACTAGCGGGGGCCCCTTCACCTCAGATACGCAGTATTTT. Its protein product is CASSMTSGGPFTSDTQYF.

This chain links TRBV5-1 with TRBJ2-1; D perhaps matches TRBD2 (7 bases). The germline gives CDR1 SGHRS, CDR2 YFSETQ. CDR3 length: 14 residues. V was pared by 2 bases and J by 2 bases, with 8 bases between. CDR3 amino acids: CASSLGGAYNEQFF. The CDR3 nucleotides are TGCGCCAGCAGCTTAGGGGGGGCCTACAATGAGCAGTTCTTC. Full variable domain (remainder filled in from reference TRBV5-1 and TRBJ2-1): KAGVTQTPRYLIKTRGQQVTLSCSPISGHRSVSWYQQTPGQGLQFLFEYFSETQRNKGNFPGRFSGRQFSNSRSEMNVSTLELGDSALYLCASSLGGAYNEQFFGPGTRLTVL.

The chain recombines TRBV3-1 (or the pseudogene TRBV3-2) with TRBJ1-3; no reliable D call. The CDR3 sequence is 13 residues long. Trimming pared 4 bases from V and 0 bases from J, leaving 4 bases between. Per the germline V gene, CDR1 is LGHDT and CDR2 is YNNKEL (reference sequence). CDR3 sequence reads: CASSPYSGNTIYF. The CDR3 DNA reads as TGTGCCAGCAGCCCGTACTCTGGAAACACCATATATTTT.